This T cell receptor (beta chain) is from a study of OX40 agonist ivuxolimab in advanced cancers. The CDR3 runs 14 residues. Germline V gene lookup returns CDR1 LGHNA and CDR2 YSLEER. V shed 1 base and J shed 0 bases, with 5 bases lying between them. A remark on this clone: The antigen remains undetermined.

Findings and limits, study-wide: Some of the nonresponding patients also showed low levels of normalized T-cell clonal expansion.

Measured with immunoSEQ multiplex PCR; TCRdb has only the in-frame clones, and not every one. Of more than 75,000 clones listed, approximately 85% are singletons. The clonotype originates from an adult with an advanced solid tumor such as melanoma, head and neck, liver or kidney cancer. V is TRBV4-3 and J is TRBJ2-3; D might be TRBD2 (5 bases). The sequencing used CD4+ or CD8+ T cells sorted from blood, collected in a trial of the OX40 agonist ivuxolimab. The CDR3: CASSQGTSTDTQYF. The CDR3 region has the DNA TGCGCCAGCAGCCAAGGGACTAGCACAGATACGCAGTATTTT.